At least ten counts were recorded for the clone carrying this TCR beta chain. This CDR3 has 13 residues. The V gene lost 2 bases and the J gene lost 7 bases, with 9 bases spanning the gap. The V gene's germline CDR1 is SGHAT and CDR2 FQDESV (reference sequence). Those with hyperthyroidism were 18 to 65 years old, newly diagnosed, and ill for under 2 months. This sample stems from a study of T cells in Graves' hyperthyroidism and ophthalmopathy. TCR beta CDR3 region amplification was performed from RNA transcripts. The study used the HTBI primer set for a first-round RT-PCR of the TCR CDR3. TCRdb itself ran the multiplex PCR reads through MiXCR, one entry per CDR3 protein. This table holds about 380,000 distinct CDR3 sequences, roughly 13% found once.

The chain is built from TRBV11-1 and TRBJ2-1; D not certain. This clonotype originated in a woman in her sixties with Graves' hyperthyroidism. Material for sequencing was blood. CDR3 region: CASSLQERNEQFF. The CDR3 bases are TGTGCCAGCAGCTTACAGGAAAGGAATGAGCAGTTCTTC.